Following are 10 T cell receptor beta chains from one sample sequenced in a study of blood T cells in healthy people across ages (dated by TCRdb to the mid-2010s). The library was prepared using 5' RACE. TCRdb lists the instrument as Illumina HiSeq 2500. A second PCR of roughly 6 to 11 cycles was performed with a sample-barcoded 5' primer and a J-beta primer mix. Through fastp at Q25 and MiXCR, TCRdb rebuilt clones from the public reads, retaining in-frame beta chains. Rows matching on CDR3 protein sequence are summarized as one entry with the most common DNA and genes. A total of under 2 million distinct CDR3 sequences appear in this sample, approximately 32% of them only once. The ten largest clones capture approximately 10% of the sample. Sequencing was done on a sample of blood. Receptors were obtained from a woman aged 25-40 years in good health.

This clonotype was counted only a few times. The chain carries TRBV9 and TRBJ1-5; the D is unclear. Germline loops: CDR1 SGDLS, CDR2 YYNGEE. CDR3 length: 13 amino acids. The V end was cut by 2 bases, the J end by 9 bases, with 12 bases between. The CDR3 loop is CASSVGLLGPQHF. In DNA form, the CDR3 reads TGTGCCAGCAGCGTCGGCCTCTTGGGGCCCCAGCATTTT.

J is TRBJ1-6 and V is TRBV5-1, with D tentatively TRBD1 (5 bases). The germline gives CDR1 SGHRS, CDR2 YFSETQ. Trimming removed 3 bases from V and 7 bases from J, with 14 bases in between. The length of the CDR3 is 15 residues. The CDR3 is CASSWAGTRNSPLHF. In nucleotides, the CDR3 is TGCGCCAGCAGCTGGGCCGGGACGAGGAATTCACCCCTCCACTTT. The entire variable domain, with the rest obtained from reference TRBV5-1 and TRBJ1-6, is as follows: KAGVTQTPRYLIKTRGQQVTLSCSPISGHRSVSWYQQTPGQGLQFLFEYFSETQRNKGNFPGRFSGRQFSNSRSEMNVSTLELGDSALYLCASSWAGTRNSPLHFGNGTRLTVT.

The V call is TRBV7-9, the J call TRBJ2-1, with TRBD2 identical over 15 bases. With 1 base clipped from V and 6 bases from J, the junction kept 4 bases outside the gene matches. The CDR3 extends over 17 amino acids. The V gene's germline CDR1 is SEHNR and CDR2 FQNEAQ (reference sequence). CDR3 nucleotide sequence: TGTGCCAGCAGCTTAGGAGGACTAGCGGGGGGGTTCAATGAGCAGTTCTTC. Amino acids: CASSLGGLAGGFNEQFF.

This chain uses TRBV10-3 with TRBJ2-3; 7 positions agree with TRBD2. Per the germline V gene, CDR1 is ENHRY and CDR2 is SYGVKD. J gave up 0 bases and V 10 bases, and 16 bases lay outside the gene matches. The CDR3 is 17 amino acids. The CDR3 DNA sequence: TGTGCCACGGCGGCCGGTGGCAGCGGGACTAGCACAGATACGCAGTATTTT. Translating it yields CATAAGGSGTSTDTQYF.

This chain uses TRBV2 with TRBJ1-2, with D possibly TRBD1 on 6 matching bases. Germline V gene lookup returns CDR1 SNHLY and CDR2 FYNNEI. V was clipped by 3 bases and J by 4 bases, with 18 bases between them. There are 16 residues in the CDR3. This CDR3 reads CASSDFSQGGSYGYTF. The DNA for the CDR3 is TGTGCCAGCAGTGATTTCTCACAGGGTGGAAGCTATGGCTACACCTTC.

Turning to this clonotype: Possible read error: a much larger clone is one base away. The rearrangement uses TRBV10-3 and TRBJ2-7; 11 bases map to TRBD2. This CDR3 has 17 amino acids. CDR1 and CDR2 from the germline V gene are ENHRY and SYGVKD. The CDR3 nucleotides read TGTGCCACCAGTGATGAACTAGCGGGGGATTACGGCTACGAGCAGTACTTC. Translating gives CATSDELAGDYGYEQYF.

The genes are TRBV4-1 and TRBJ2-2, with TRBD2 matching 8 bases. Germline assignment: CDR1 MGHRA and CDR2 YSYEKL. There are 18 residues in the CDR3. V trimming: 1 base; J trimming: 4 bases; junction bases outside the gene matches: 11. This CDR3 is CASSQVDSGVLGTGELFF. In DNA form, the CDR3 reads TGCGCCAGCAGCCAAGTGGATAGCGGGGTTCTGGGCACCGGGGAGCTGTTTTTT.

This clonotype was counted only a few times. The V and J genes are TRBV13 and TRBJ1-1, with 9 nucleotides matching TRBD1. V dropped 5 bases and J dropped 2; count of bases not matched to a gene: 12. The CDR3 runs 17 residues. Germline V gene data show CDR1 as PRHDT and CDR2 as FYEKMQ (reference sequence). CDR3 in DNA: TGTGCCAGCAGCCCGTACACCGGGACAGGGCCTAACACTGAAGCTTTCTTT. Its protein is CASSPYTGTGPNTEAFF.

This clonotype was detected ten times or more. The rearrangement links TRBV20-1 to TRBJ2-7; weak D call: TRBD2 (6 bases). Germline V gives CDR1 DFQATT, CDR2 SNEGSKA (reference sequence). The CDR3 runs to 11 residues. V lost 7 bases and J 5 bases, leaving 12 bases between the germline ends. CDR3 in amino acids: CSGGKTNEQYF. The CDR3 nucleotides are TGCAGTGGCGGGAAAACGAACGAGCAGTACTTC.

This clonotype occurred a few times. This chain uses TRBV5-1 with TRBJ2-1; D is perhaps TRBD2 (5 bases). The V and J ends lost 0 bases and 4 bases respectively, with 20 bases between them. The CDR3 is 18 residues long. Germline V lookup: CDR1 SGHRS, CDR2 YFSETQ. The CDR3 nucleotides are TGCGCCAGCAGCTTGGGGTTCTGGGTCCGGGATCCTTACAATGAGCAGTTCTTC. Protein product: CASSLGFWVRDPYNEQFF.